The entry that follows covers one T cell receptor (beta chain) sequence. Its antigen is not identified. These data are taken from a study of cytomegalovirus exposure and HLA in healthy donors. At the level of the study: The 100 million to 140 million unique TCR beta sequences, from roughly 170 million T cells, were found by an earlier analysis. General study points: It was in a later analysis that TCR association rates were seen to vary by HLA locus, highest for DRB1 and lowest for HLA-C. Earlier analysis yielded a pattern in which most TCR beta V segments were productive about 87% or about 30% of the time.

Researchers ran the PCR with 60 Vbeta and 13 Jbeta primers. Profiled with immunoSEQ multiplex PCR; TCRdb holds only in-frame clones, not every one. The data show some 190,000 clones, about three quarters seen once. V lost 5 bases and J lost 9, with 20 bases in between. This CDR3 comprises 15 residues. Germline CDR1 SGHTA, CDR2 FQGNSA. The TCR sequence derives from a woman aged 40 to 49 in good health and CMV-seronegative. Sequenced: PBMCs. The V and J genes are TRBV7-2 and TRBJ2-1; D unclear. CDR3 sequence: CASSPARTPRGEQFF. The CDR3, as DNA: TGTGCCAGCAGCCCCGCGAGAACCCCTCGTGGTGAGCAGTTCTTC.